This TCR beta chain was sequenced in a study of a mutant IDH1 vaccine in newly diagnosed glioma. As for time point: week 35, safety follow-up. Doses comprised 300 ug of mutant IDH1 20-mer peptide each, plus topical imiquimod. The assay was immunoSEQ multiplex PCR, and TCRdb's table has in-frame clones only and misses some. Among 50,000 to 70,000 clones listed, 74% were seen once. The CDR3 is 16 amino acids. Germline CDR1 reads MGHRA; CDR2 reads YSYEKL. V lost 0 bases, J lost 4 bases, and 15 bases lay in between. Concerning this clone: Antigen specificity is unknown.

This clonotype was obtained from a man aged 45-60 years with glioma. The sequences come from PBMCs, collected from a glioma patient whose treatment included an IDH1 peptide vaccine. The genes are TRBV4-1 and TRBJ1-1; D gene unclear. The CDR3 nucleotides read TGCGCCAGCAGCCAAGAAACCTGGATGGGGAGCACTGAAGCTTTCTTT. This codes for CASSQETWMGSTEAFF.